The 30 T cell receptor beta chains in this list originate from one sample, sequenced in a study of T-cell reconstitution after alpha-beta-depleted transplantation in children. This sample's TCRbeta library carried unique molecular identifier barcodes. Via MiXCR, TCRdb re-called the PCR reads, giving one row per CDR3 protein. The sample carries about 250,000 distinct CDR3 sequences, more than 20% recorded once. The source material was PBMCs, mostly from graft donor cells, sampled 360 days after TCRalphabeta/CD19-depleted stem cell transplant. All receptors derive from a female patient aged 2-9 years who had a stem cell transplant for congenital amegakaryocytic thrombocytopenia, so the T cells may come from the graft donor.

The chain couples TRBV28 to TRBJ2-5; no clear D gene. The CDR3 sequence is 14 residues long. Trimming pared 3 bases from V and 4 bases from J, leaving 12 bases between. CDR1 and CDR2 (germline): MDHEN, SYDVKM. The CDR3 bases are TGTGCCAGCAGTTTGGCCGCCGGCAGAGAGACCCAGTACTTC. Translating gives CASSLAAGRETQYF.

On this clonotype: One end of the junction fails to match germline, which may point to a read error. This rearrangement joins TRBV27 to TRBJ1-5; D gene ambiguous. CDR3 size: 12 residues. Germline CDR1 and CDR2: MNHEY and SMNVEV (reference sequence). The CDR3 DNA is TGTGCCAGCAGTGAGCGAAATCAGCGCCAGCATTTT. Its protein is CASSERNQRQHF.

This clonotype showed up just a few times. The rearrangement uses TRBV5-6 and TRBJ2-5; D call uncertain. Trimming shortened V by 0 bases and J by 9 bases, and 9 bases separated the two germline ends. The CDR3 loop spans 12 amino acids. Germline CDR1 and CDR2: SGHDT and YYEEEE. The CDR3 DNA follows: TGTGCCAGCAGCTTGGGCCGGGTTGCCCAGTACTTC. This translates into CASSLGRVAQYF.

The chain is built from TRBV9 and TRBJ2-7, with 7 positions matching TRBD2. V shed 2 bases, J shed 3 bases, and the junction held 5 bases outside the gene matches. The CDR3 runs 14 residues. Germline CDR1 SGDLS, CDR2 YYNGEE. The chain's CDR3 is CASSVRGGGYEQYF. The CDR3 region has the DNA TGTGCCAGCAGCGTTAGGGGCGGGGGCTACGAGCAGTACTTC. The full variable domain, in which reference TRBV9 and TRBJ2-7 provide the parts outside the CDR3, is DSGVTQTPKHLITATGQRVTLRCSPRSGDLSVYWYQQSLDQGLQFLIQYYNGEERAKGNILERFSAQQFPDLHSELNLSSLELGDSALYFCASSVRGGGYEQYFGPGTRLTVT.

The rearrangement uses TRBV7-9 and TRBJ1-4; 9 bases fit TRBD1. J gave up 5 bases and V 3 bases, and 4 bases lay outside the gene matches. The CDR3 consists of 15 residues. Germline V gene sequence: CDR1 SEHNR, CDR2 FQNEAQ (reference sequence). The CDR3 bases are TGTGCCAGCAGCTTTACCGGGACAGGGAATGAAAAACTGTTTTTT. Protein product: CASSFTGTGNEKLFF. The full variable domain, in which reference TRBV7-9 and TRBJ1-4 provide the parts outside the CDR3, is DTGVSQNPRHKITKRGQNVTFRCDPISEHNRLYWYRQTLGQGPEFLTYFQNEAQLEKSRLLSDRFSAERPKGSFSTLEIQRTEQGDSAMYLCASSFTGTGNEKLFFGSGTQLSVL.

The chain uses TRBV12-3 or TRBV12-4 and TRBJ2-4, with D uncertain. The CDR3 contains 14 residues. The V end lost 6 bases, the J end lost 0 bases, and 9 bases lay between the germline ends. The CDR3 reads CASSRKLAKNIQYF. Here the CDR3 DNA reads TGTGCCAGCAGCCGCAAGCTAGCCAAAAACATTCAGTACTTC.

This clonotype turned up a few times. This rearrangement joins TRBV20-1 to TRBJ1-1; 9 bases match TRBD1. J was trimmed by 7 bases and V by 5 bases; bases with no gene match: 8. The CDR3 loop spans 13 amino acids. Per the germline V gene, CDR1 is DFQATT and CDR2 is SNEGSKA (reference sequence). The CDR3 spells CSAPRTGEFEAFF. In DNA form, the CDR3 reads TGCAGTGCTCCACGGACAGGGGAATTTGAAGCTTTCTTT.

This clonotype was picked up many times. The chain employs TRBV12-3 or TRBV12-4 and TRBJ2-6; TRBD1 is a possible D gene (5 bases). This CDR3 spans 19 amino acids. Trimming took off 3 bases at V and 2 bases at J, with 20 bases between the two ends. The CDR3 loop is CASSLERGPGLAGANVLTF. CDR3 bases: TGTGCCAGCAGTTTGGAAAGGGGTCCGGGCTTAGCTGGGGCCAACGTCCTGACTTTC.

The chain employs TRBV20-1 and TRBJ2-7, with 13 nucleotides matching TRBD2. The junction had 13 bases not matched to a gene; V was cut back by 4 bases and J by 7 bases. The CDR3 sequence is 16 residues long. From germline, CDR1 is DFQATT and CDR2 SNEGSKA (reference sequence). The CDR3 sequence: CSATTTGTSGTFEQYF. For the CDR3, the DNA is TGCAGTGCTACCACCACCGGGACTAGCGGGACCTTTGAGCAGTACTTC.

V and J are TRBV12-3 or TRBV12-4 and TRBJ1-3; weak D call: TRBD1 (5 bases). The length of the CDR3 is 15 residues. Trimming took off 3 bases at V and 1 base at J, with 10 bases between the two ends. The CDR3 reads CASSFQAGSGNTIYF. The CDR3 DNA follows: TGTGCCAGCAGTTTTCAGGCAGGGTCTGGAAACACCATATATTTT.

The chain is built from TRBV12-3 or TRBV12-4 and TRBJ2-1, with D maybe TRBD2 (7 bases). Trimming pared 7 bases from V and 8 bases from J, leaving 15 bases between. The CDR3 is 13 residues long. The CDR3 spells CASNKAGAYEQFF. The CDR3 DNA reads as TGTGCCAGCAATAAGGCGGGGGCGTATGAGCAGTTCTTC.

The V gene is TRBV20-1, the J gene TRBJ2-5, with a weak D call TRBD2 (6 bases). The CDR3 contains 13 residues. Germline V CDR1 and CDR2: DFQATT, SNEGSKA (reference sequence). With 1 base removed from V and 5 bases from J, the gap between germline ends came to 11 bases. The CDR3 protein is CSARVTSLETQYF. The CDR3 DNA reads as TGCAGTGCTAGAGTTACTAGCTTGGAGACCCAGTACTTC.

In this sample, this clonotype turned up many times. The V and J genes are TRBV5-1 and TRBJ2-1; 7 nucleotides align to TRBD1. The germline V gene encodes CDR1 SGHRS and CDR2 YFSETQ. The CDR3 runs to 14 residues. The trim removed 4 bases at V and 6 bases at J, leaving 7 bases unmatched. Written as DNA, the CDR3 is TGCGCCAGCAGCCTGGGACAGACCCCCAATGAGCAGTTCTTC. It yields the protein CASSLGQTPNEQFF.

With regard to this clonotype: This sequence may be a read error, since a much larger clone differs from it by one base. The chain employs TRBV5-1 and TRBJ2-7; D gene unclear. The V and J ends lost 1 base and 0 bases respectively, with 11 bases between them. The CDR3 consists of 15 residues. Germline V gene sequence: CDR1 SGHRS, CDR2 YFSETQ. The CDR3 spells CASSLNTESSYEQYF. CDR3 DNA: TGCGCCAGCAGCTTGAACACGGAGAGCTCCTACGAGCAGTACTTC.

The CDR3 DNA follows: TGCAGTGCTCCCATTCCTCGGTCGCAAGAGACCCAGTACTTC. This codes for CSAPIPRSQETQYF. The chain recombines TRBV20-1 with TRBJ2-5; D unresolved. V dropped 5 bases and J dropped 2 bases, with 15 bases sitting between them. Germline values: CDR1 DFQATT, CDR2 SNEGSKA (reference sequence). The CDR3 contains 14 residues.

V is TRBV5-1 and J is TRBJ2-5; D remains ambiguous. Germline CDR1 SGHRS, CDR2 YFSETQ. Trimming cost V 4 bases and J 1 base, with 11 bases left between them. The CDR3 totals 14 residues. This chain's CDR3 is CASSPFQLQETQYF. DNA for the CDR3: TGCGCCAGCAGCCCATTTCAACTCCAAGAGACCCAGTACTTC.

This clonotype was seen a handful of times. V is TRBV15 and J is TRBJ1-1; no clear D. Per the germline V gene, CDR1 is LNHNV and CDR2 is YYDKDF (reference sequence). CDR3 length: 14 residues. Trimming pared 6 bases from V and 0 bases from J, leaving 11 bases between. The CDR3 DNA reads TGTGCCACCAGGGCCAGACTCATGAACACTGAAGCTTTCTTT. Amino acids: CATRARLMNTEAFF.

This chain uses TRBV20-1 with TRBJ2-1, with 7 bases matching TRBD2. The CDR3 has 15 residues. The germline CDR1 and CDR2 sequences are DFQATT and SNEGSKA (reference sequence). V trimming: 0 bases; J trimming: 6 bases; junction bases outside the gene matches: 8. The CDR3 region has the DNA TGCAGTGCTAGAGATCAAACGGGAGGTGCCAATGAGCAGTTCTTC. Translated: CSARDQTGGANEQFF.

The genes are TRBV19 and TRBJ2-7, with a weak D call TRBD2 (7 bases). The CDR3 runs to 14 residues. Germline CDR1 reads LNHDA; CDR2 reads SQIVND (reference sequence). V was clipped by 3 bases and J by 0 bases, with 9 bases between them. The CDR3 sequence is CASSIAGASYEQYF. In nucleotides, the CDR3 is TGTGCCAGTAGTATCGCGGGGGCCTCCTACGAGCAGTACTTC.

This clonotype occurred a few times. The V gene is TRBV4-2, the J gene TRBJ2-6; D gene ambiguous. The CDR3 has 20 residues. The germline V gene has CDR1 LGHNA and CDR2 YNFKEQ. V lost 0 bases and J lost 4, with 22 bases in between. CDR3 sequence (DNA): TGTGCCAGCAGCCAAGATTGGGTTGGTGCAGCTGCTCCGGGGGCCAACGTCCTGACTTTC. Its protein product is CASSQDWVGAAAPGANVLTF.

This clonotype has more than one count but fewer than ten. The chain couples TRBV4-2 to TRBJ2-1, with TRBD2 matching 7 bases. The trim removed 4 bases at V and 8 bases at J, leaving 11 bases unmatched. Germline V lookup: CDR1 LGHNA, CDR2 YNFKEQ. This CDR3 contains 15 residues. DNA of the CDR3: TGTGCCAGCAGCCTTGGGGGGGAGGGCACATATGAGCAGTTCTTC. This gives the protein CASSLGGEGTYEQFF.

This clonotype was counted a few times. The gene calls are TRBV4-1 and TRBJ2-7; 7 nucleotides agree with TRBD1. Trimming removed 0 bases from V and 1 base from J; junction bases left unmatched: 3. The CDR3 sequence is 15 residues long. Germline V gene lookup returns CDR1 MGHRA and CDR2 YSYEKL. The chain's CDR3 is CASSQETGKSYEQYF. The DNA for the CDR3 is TGCGCCAGCAGCCAAGAGACAGGGAAATCCTACGAGCAGTACTTC.

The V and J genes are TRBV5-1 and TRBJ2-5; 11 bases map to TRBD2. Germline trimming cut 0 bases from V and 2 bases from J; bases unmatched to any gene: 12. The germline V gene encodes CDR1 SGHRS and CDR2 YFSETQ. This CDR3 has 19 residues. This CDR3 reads CASSLAGKTSGDQQETQYF. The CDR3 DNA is TGCGCCAGCAGCTTGGCCGGGAAGACTAGCGGGGACCAACAAGAGACCCAGTACTTC.

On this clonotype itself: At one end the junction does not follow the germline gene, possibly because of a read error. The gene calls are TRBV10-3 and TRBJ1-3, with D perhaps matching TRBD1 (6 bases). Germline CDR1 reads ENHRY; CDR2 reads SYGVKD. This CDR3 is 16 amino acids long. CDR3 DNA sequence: TGTGCCATCAGTGAGTCGGGGGCAGGGCGTGGAAACACCATAAATTTT. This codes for CAISESGAGRGNTINF.

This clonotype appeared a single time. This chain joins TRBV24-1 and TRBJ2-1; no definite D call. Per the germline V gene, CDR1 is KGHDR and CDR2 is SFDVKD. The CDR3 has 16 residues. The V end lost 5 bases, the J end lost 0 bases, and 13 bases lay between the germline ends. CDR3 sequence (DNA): TGTGCCACCAGTGGGGGAAGAGTCAGCTCCTACAATGAGCAGTTCTTC. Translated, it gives CATSGGRVSSYNEQFF.

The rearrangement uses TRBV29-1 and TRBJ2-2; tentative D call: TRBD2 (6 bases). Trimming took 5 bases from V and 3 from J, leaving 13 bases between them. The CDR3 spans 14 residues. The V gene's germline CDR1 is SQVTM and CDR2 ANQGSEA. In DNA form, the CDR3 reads TGCAGCGTTCCCGGGGGAAAGGACACCGGGGAGCTGTTTTTT. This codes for CSVPGGKDTGELFF.

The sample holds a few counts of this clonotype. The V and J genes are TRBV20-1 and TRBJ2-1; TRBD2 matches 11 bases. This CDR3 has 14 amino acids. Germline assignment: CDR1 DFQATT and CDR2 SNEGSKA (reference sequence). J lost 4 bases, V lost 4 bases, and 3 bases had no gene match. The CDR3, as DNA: TGCAGTGCTACGACTAGCGGGACGTACAATGAGCAGTTCTTC. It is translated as CSATTSGTYNEQFF.

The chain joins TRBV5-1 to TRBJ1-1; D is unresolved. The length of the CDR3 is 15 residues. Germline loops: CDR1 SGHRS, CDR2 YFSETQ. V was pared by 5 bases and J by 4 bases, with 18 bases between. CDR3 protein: CASSQLGSDVTEAFF. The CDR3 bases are TGCGCCAGCAGTCAATTAGGGTCGGATGTCACTGAAGCTTTCTTT. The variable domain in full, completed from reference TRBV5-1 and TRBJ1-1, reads KAGVTQTPRYLIKTRGQQVTLSCSPISGHRSVSWYQQTPGQGLQFLFEYFSETQRNKGNFPGRFSGRQFSNSRSEMNVSTLELGDSALYLCASSQLGSDVTEAFFGQGTRLTVV.

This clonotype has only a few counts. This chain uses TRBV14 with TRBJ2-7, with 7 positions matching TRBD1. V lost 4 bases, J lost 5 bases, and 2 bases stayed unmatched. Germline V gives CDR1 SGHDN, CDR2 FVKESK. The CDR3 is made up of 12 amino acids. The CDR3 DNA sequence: TGTGCCAGCAGCCCGACAGGGAACGAGCAGTACTTC. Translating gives CASSPTGNEQYF.

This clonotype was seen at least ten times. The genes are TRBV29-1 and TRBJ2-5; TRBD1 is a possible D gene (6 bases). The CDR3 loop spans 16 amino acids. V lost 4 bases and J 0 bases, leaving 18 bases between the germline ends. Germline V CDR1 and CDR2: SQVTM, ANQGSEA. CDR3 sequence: CSVADYRGQNQETQYF. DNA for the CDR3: TGCAGCGTTGCAGATTATAGAGGACAGAACCAAGAGACCCAGTACTTC.